Below are 23 T cell receptor beta chains sequenced from a single sample in a study of blood T cell repertoires in COVID-19. Data came from immunoSEQ multiplex PCR; TCRdb stores just in-frame clones and leaves some out. The table lists roughly 140,000 clones, approximately 88% of them singletons. Sample: peripheral blood. These receptors were taken from a woman in her 50s with acute or convalescent COVID-19.

V and J are TRBV6-5 and TRBJ2-1, with D possibly being TRBD2 (5 bases). V lost 11 bases and J 4 bases, leaving 15 bases between the germline ends. The V gene's germline CDR1 is MNHEY and CDR2 SVGAGI. The CDR3 contains 13 residues. The CDR3 DNA is TGTGCCGCGGGCAGGAACGTTTACAATGAGCAGTTCTTC. Translated: CAAGRNVYNEQFF.

The V and J genes are TRBV2 and TRBJ1-1, with D maybe TRBD1 (5 bases). The CDR3 loop spans 13 amino acids. Trimming shortened V by 5 bases and J by 6 bases, and 13 bases separated the two germline ends. Germline V gives CDR1 SNHLY, CDR2 FYNNEI. CDR3 sequence: CASSTGEGAEAFF. CDR3 sequence (DNA): TGTGCCAGCAGTACAGGCGAAGGGGCTGAAGCTTTCTTT.

The chain couples TRBV28 to TRBJ2-1; TRBD2 matches 7 bases. This CDR3 region has 14 residues. With 3 bases clipped from V and 7 bases from J, the junction kept 6 bases outside the gene matches. CDR1 and CDR2 from the germline V gene are MDHEN and SYDVKM. The CDR3 DNA follows: TGTGCCAGCAGTTTGTTCGTGGGGGGGAATGAGCAGTTCTTC. Translating it yields CASSLFVGGNEQFF.

The V gene is TRBV6-5, the J gene TRBJ2-7; D gene ambiguous. V lost 4 bases, J lost 5 bases, and 18 bases lay in between. CDR3 length: 15 residues. Germline CDR1 reads MNHEY; CDR2 reads SVGAGI. CDR3 DNA: TGTGCCAGCAGTTCCGGGTCCTACACGTCCAACGAGCAGTACTTC. As protein: CASSSGSYTSNEQYF.

As DNA, the CDR3 is TGTGCCAGCACCATCTACAGCTCTGGGGCCAACGTCCTGACTTTC. Translated, it gives CASTIYSSGANVLTF. The rearrangement uses TRBV18 and TRBJ2-6; D call uncertain. The V and J ends lost 8 bases and 0 bases respectively, with 11 bases between them. Germline V gene sequence: CDR1 KGHSH, CDR2 LQKENI. This CDR3 spans 15 amino acids.

The CDR3 reads CASRRGLQDVISTPTDTQYF. The DNA for the CDR3 is TGTGCCAGCAGGCGGGGACTTCAAGACGTCATATCGACCCCCACAGATACGCAGTATTTT. The V and J genes are TRBV6-7 and TRBJ2-3; a possible D gene is TRBD2 (6 bases). TRBV6-7 is filed as an ORF, its function uncertain. This CDR3 region has 20 residues. Trimming took off 6 bases at V and 2 bases at J, with 30 bases between the two ends.

A word on this clone: Other nucleotide sequences from this sample produce the same CDR3. The rearrangement uses TRBV5-5 and TRBJ2-7; 9 bases are shared with TRBD1. Trimming took 5 bases from V and 4 from J; bases not matched to a gene: 7. This CDR3 comprises 14 residues. In germline, CDR1 is SGHKS, CDR2 YYEKEE (reference sequence). DNA for the CDR3: TGTGCCAGCAGTCCCGGGACAGGGTTGTACGAGCAGTACTTC. Translated, it gives CASSPGTGLYEQYF.

Points on this clone: A read error may account for a junction end that differs from germline. V gene TRBV7-2 combines with J gene TRBJ2-5; 10 nucleotides line up with TRBD2. This CDR3 contains 13 residues. Germline loops: CDR1 SGHTA, CDR2 FQGNSA. CDR3 DNA: TGTGCCAGCAGCCTAGCGGGAGCAGAGACCCAGTACTTC. Translated: CASSLAGAETQYF.

The V gene is TRBV3-1 (or the pseudogene TRBV3-2), the J gene TRBJ2-7; TRBD1 agrees at 10 bases. This CDR3 is 16 amino acids long. The germline gives CDR1 LGHDT, CDR2 YNNKEL (reference sequence). V lost 2 bases, J lost 6 bases, and 10 bases stayed unmatched. Here the CDR3 reads CASSQLGQGGAGEQYF. CDR3 bases: TGTGCCAGCAGCCAACTTGGACAGGGGGGGGCAGGCGAGCAGTACTTC.

The CDR3 DNA follows: TGCAGTGCTAGTTCTGCGGTTTCCTACAATGAGCAGTTCTTC. Translating it yields CSASSAVSYNEQFF. The V and J genes are TRBV20-1 and TRBJ2-1; D call uncertain. There are 14 residues in the CDR3. Germline CDR1 DFQATT, CDR2 SNEGSKA (reference sequence). The germline V and J ends were trimmed by 3 bases and 1 base, with 10 bases remaining between them.

This clone has more than one count but fewer than ten. V and J are TRBV7-2 and TRBJ1-1; perhaps TRBD1 as D (6 bases). The CDR3 sequence is 13 residues long. Germline V gene lookup returns CDR1 SGHTA and CDR2 FQGNSA. V was cut by 11 bases and J by 6 bases, with 19 bases left in between. CDR3 DNA sequence: TGTGCCTCCACTTACAGGGATTGGTCTGAAGCTTTCTTT. The encoded protein is CASTYRDWSEAFF.

The V gene is TRBV7-9, the J gene TRBJ2-7, with 12 bases that match TRBD2. This CDR3 has 16 amino acids. Trimming at V came to 3 bases and at J to 3 bases, leaving 6 bases not matched to a gene. Per the germline V gene, CDR1 is SEHNR and CDR2 is FQNEAQ (reference sequence). The CDR3 nucleotides are TGTGCCAGCAGCTTCGCACTAGCGGGAGGTGTCTACGAGCAGTACTTC. Translated, it gives CASSFALAGGVYEQYF.

The chain links TRBV7-3 to TRBJ2-1; TRBD2 agrees at 13 bases. The CDR3 has 16 residues. Germline assignment: CDR1 SGHTA and CDR2 FQGTGA. With 5 bases clipped from V and 9 bases from J, the junction kept 10 bases outside the gene matches. The CDR3 bases are TGTGCCAGCAGCCCCACTAGCGGGGGGGCCGGGGGTGAGCAGTTCTTC. Amino acid sequence: CASSPTSGGAGGEQFF.

The J gene is TRBJ2-7, the V gene TRBV6-5; 10 bases line up with TRBD2. CDR3 size: 14 residues. The V gene's germline CDR1 is MNHEY and CDR2 SVGAGI. J lost 5 bases, V lost 8 bases, and 9 bases had no gene match. CDR3: CASGPSGRVDEQYF. CDR3 nucleotide sequence: TGTGCCAGCGGACCTAGCGGGAGAGTCGACGAGCAGTACTTC.

The gene calls are TRBV2 and TRBJ2-6; D uncertain. CDR1 and CDR2 from the germline V gene are SNHLY and FYNNEI. This CDR3 is 16 amino acids long. Trimming took off 4 bases at V and 0 bases at J, with 10 bases between the two ends. CDR3 coding DNA: TGTGCCAGCAGTGGTGGCCTTCCCTCTGGGGCCAACGTCCTGACTTTC. Protein: CASSGGLPSGANVLTF.

For the CDR3, the DNA is TGTGCCAGCAGCTTAAGTGGGACTCAAACCGTTTACGAGCAGTACTTC. It specifies CASSLSGTQTVYEQYF. V is TRBV7-3 and J is TRBJ2-7, with TRBD2 as a possible D gene (6 bases). Trimming shortened V by 1 base and J by 4 bases, and 17 bases separated the two germline ends. CDR3 size: 16 residues. CDR1 and CDR2 from the germline V gene are SGHTA and FQGTGA.

The chain recombines TRBV11-3 with TRBJ2-2; 9 bases agree with TRBD1. Germline trimming cut 3 bases from V and 5 bases from J; bases unmatched to any gene: 4. The germline CDR1 and CDR2 sequences are SGHNT and YENEEA. The CDR3 is 15 residues long. The CDR3 DNA reads as TGTGCCAGCAGCTTCGGGACAGGGATGACCGGGGAGCTGTTTTTT. It encodes CASSFGTGMTGELFF.

The chain combines TRBV12-3 or TRBV12-4 with TRBJ2-1, with TRBD2 matching over 8 bases. V shed 8 bases and J 5 bases; nucleotides not matched to a gene: 5. This CDR3 comprises 13 residues. The CDR3 sequence is CASSTSGNNEQFF. CDR3 in DNA: TGTGCCAGCTCCACTAGCGGAAACAATGAGCAGTTCTTC.

This CDR3 is CASSYPAGSGTDTQYF. The CDR3 DNA reads TGTGCCAGCAGTTACCCAGCGGGATCCGGCACAGATACGCAGTATTTT. The J gene is TRBJ2-3, the V gene TRBV6-6; 7 bases align to TRBD2. Germline CDR1 reads MNHNY; CDR2 reads SVGAGI (reference sequence). This CDR3 spans 16 amino acids. V dropped 2 bases and J dropped 1; count of bases not matched to a gene: 6.

The genes are TRBV3-1 (or the pseudogene TRBV3-2) and TRBJ2-3; 7 bases match TRBD2. There are 14 residues in the CDR3. The germline V gene encodes CDR1 LGHDT and CDR2 YNNKEL (reference sequence). V lost 2 bases to trimming and J lost 7 bases; unmatched junction nucleotides: 6. CDR3 nucleotides: TGTGCCAGCAGCCAAATGACTAGCCCGAATACGCAGTATTTT. As protein: CASSQMTSPNTQYF.

V usage is TRBV6-5 and J usage is TRBJ2-1; D is unresolved. The CDR3 length is 13 residues. In germline, CDR1 is MNHEY, CDR2 SVGAGI. Between the trimmed V and J ends, which lost 8 bases and 1 base, there was a span of 9 bases. The DNA for the CDR3 is TGTGCCAGCTGGGCCTCATCCTACAATGAGCAGTTCTTC. Its protein is CASWASSYNEQFF.

The V gene is TRBV7-9, the J gene TRBJ1-6; tentatively, D is TRBD1 (6 bases). V lost 3 bases, J lost 10 bases, and 10 bases lay in between. CDR1 is SEHNR, CDR2 FQNEAQ, per germline (reference sequence). This CDR3 comprises 13 residues. CDR3 coding DNA: TGTGCCAGCAGCTTGGACAGATCATCACCCCTCCACTTT. Protein: CASSLDRSSPLHF.

The V call is TRBV7-9, the J call TRBJ2-1; 7 bases are a match to TRBD1. The germline CDR1 and CDR2 sequences are SEHNR and FQNEAQ (reference sequence). J lost 0 bases, V lost 5 bases, and 4 bases had no gene match. The CDR3 consists of 15 residues. CDR3 coding DNA: TGTGCCAGCAGCCCCAGGGGGTACTCCTACAATGAGCAGTTCTTC. It is translated as CASSPRGYSYNEQFF.